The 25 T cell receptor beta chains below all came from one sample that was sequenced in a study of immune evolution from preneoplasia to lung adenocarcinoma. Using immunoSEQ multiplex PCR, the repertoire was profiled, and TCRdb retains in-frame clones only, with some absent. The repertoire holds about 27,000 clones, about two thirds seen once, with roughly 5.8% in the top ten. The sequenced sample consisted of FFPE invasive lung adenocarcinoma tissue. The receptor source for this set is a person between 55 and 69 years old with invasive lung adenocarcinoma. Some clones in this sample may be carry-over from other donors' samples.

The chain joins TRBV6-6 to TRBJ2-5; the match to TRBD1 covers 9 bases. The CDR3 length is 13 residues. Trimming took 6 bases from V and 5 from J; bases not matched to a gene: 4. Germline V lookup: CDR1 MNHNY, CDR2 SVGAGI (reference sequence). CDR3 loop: CASSTGGAETQYF. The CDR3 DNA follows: TGTGCCAGCAGCACAGGGGGCGCGGAGACCCAGTACTTC.

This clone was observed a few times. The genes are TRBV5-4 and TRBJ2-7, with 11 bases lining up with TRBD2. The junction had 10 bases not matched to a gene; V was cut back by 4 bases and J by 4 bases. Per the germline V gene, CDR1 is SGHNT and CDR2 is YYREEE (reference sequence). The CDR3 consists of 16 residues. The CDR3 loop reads CASSQGLAESSYEQYF. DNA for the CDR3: TGTGCCAGCAGCCAGGGACTAGCGGAATCGTCGTACGAGCAGTACTTC.

In nucleotides, the CDR3 is TGTGCCAGTGCTGTAGATATATACAATGAGCAGTTCTTC. This codes for CASAVDIYNEQFF. This sequence joins TRBV19 and TRBJ2-1; no definite D call. Germline V CDR1 and CDR2: LNHDA, SQIVND (reference sequence). The V end was cut by 8 bases, the J end by 4 bases, with 12 bases between. The CDR3 consists of 13 residues.

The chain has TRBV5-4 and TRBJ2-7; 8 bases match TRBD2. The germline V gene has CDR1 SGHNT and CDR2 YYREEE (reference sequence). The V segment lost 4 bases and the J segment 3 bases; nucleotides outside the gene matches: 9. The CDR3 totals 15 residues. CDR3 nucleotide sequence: TGTGCCAGCAGCAGGACAGCGGGAGCCTACTACGAGCAGTACTTC. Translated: CASSRTAGAYYEQYF. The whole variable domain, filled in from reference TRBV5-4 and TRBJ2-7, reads ETGVTQSPTHLIKTRGQQVTLRCSSQSGHNTVSWYQQALGQGPQFIFQYYREEENGRGNFPPRFSGLQFPNYSSELNVNALELDDSALYLCASSRTAGAYYEQYFGPGTRLTVT.

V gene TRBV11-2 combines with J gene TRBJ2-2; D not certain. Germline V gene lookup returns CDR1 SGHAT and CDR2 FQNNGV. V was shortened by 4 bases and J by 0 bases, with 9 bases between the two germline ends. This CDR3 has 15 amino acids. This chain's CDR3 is CASSYLMTNTGELFF. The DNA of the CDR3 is TGTGCCAGCAGCTACCTGATGACGAACACCGGGGAGCTGTTTTTT.

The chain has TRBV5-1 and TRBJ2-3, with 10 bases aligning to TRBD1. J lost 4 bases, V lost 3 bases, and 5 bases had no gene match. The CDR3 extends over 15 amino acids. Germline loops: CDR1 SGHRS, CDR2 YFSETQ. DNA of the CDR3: TGCGCCAGCAGCTCGGGGACAGGGGTGGCAGATACGCAGTATTTT. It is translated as CASSSGTGVADTQYF.

CDR3 region: CASSFGSGSYEQFF. CDR3 DNA sequence: TGCGCCAGCAGCTTCGGTAGCGGGAGCTATGAGCAGTTCTTC. The chain links TRBV5-1 to TRBJ2-1; TRBD2 aligns across 9 bases. This CDR3 has 14 residues. Losses at the gene ends were 2 bases for V and 8 bases for J; bases not matched to a gene: 5. Germline-derived CDR1 and CDR2 are SGHRS and YFSETQ.

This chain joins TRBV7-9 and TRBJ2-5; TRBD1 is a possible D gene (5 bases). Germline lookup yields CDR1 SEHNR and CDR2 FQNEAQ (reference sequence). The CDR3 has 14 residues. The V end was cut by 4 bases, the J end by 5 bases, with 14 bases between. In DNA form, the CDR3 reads TGTGCCAGCAGCTCGACGGCAGGGCACGAGACCCAGTACTTC. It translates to CASSSTAGHETQYF.

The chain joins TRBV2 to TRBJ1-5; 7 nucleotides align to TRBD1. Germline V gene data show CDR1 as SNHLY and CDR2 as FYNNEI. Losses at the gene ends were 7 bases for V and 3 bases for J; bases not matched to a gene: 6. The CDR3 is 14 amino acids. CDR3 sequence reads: CASNKGGPNQPQHF. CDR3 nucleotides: TGTGCCAGCAACAAAGGGGGCCCCAATCAGCCCCAGCATTTT.

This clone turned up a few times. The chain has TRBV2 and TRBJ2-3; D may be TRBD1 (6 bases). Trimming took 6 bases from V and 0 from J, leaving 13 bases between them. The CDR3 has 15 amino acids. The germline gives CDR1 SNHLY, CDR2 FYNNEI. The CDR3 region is CASRTGTTSTDTQYF. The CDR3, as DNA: TGTGCCAGCAGGACCGGGACAACTAGCACAGATACGCAGTATTTT. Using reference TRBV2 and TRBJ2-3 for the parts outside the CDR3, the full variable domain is EPEVTQTPSHQVTQMGQEVILRCVPISNHLYFYWYRQILGQKVEFLVSFYNNEISEKSEIFDDQFSVERPDGSNFTLKIRSTKLEDSAMYFCASRTGTTSTDTQYFGPGTRLTVL.

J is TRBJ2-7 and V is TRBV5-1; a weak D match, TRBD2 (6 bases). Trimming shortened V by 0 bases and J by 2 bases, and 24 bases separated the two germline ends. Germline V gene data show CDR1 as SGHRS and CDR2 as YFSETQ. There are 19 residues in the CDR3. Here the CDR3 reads CASSLGFGGEFVGTYEQYF. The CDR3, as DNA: TGCGCCAGCAGCTTGGGGTTTGGAGGGGAGTTTGTAGGAACCTACGAGCAGTACTTC.

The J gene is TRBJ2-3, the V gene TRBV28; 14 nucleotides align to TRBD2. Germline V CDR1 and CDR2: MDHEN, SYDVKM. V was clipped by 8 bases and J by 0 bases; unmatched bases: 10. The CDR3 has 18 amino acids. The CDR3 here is CASEGLAGGLFSTDTQYF. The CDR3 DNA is TGTGCCAGCGAAGGACTAGCGGGAGGCCTTTTCAGCACAGATACGCAGTATTTT. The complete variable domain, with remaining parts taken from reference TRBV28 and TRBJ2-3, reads DVKVTQSSRYLVKRTGEKVFLECVQDMDHENMFWYRQDPGLGLRLIYFSYDVKMKEKGDIPEGYSVSREKKERFSLILESASTNQTSMYLCASEGLAGGLFSTDTQYFGPGTRLTVL.

The CDR3 loop reads CASSSAGGGPDQPQHF. The CDR3 region has the DNA TGTGCCAGCAGTTCAGCAGGGGGGGGGCCGGATCAGCCCCAGCATTTT. The V call is TRBV28, the J call TRBJ1-5; TRBD1 matches at 7 bases. V trimming: 4 bases; J trimming: 5 bases; junction bases outside the gene matches: 11. Germline CDR1 and CDR2: MDHEN and SYDVKM. The CDR3 totals 16 residues.

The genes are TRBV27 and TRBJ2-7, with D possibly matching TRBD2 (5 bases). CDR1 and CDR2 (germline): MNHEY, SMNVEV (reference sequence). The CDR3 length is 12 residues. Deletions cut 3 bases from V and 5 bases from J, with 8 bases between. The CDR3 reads CASSFFGDEQYF. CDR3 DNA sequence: TGTGCCAGCAGTTTTTTCGGGGACGAGCAGTACTTC.

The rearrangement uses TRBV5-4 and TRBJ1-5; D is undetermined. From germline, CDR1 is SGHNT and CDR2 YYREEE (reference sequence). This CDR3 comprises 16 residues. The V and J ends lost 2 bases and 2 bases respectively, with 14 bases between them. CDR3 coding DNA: TGTGCCAGCAGCTTCACGGGCAGCCGGGGCAATCAGCCCCAGCATTTT. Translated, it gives CASSFTGSRGNQPQHF.

The CDR3 is CASGLVDGGELFF. CDR3 nucleotide sequence: TGTGCTAGTGGTTTGGTAGATGGCGGGGAGCTGTTTTTT. The rearrangement joins TRBV12-5 to TRBJ2-2; D unclear. Germline loops: CDR1 LGHNT, CDR2 FRNRAP. V dropped 0 bases and J dropped 7 bases, with 6 bases sitting between them. The CDR3 contains 13 residues.

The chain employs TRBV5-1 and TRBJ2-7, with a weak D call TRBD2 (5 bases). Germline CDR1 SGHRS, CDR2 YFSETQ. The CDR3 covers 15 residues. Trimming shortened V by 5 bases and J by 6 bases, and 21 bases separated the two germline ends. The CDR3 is CASSPSGGGGFEQYF. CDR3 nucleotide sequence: TGCGCCAGCAGTCCCAGCGGCGGAGGTGGTTTCGAGCAGTACTTC.

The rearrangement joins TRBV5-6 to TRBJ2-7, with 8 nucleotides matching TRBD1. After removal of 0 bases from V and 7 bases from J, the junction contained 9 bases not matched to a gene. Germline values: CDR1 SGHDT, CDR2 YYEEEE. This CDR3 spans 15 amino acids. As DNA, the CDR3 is TGTGCCAGCAGCTTGGGACAGGGGAGCCGCGTAGAGCAGTACTTC. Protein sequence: CASSLGQGSRVEQYF.

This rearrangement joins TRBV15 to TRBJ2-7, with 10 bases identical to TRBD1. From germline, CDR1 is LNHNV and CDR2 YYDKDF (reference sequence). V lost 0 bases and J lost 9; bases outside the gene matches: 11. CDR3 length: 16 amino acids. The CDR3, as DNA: TGTGCCACCAGCAGAGATATGGGACAGGGGATCTATGGGCAGTACTTC. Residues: CATSRDMGQGIYGQYF.

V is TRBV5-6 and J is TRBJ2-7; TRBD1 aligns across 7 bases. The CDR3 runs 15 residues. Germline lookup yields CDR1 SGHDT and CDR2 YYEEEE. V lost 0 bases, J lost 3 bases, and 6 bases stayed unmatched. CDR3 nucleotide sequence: TGTGCCAGCAGCTTGGGGGCAGGGGGTTACTACGAGCAGTACTTC. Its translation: CASSLGAGGYYEQYF.

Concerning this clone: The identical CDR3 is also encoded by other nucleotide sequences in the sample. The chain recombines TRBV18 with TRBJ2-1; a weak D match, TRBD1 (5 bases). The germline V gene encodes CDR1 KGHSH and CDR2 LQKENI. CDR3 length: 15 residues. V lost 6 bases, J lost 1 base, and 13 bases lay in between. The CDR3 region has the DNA TGTGCCAGCTCCCCTCCAGGGTCGTCCTACAATGAGCAGTTCTTC. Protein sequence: CASSPPGSSYNEQFF.

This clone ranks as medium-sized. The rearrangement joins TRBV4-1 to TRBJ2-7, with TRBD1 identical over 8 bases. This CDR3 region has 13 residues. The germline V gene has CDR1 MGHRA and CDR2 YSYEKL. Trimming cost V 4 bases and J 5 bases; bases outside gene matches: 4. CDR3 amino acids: CASSLGGQDEQYF. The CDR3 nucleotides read TGCGCCAGCAGCCTAGGGGGACAGGACGAGCAGTACTTC.

CDR3 in DNA: TGTGCCAGCAGCCAAACTAGCGACTACGAGCAGTACTTC. Translated: CASSQTSDYEQYF. This chain connects TRBV4-2 to TRBJ2-7; 7 positions agree with TRBD2. V shed 2 bases, J shed 3 bases, and the junction held 1 base outside the gene matches. Germline lookup yields CDR1 LGHNA and CDR2 YNFKEQ. The CDR3 totals 13 residues.

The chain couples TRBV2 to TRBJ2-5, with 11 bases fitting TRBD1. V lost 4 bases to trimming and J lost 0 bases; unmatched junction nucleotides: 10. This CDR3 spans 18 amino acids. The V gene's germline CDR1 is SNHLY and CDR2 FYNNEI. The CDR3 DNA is TGTGCCAGCAGTGGGGGGACAGGGGGATTCGGGTACCAAGAGACCCAGTACTTC. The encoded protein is CASSGGTGGFGYQETQYF.

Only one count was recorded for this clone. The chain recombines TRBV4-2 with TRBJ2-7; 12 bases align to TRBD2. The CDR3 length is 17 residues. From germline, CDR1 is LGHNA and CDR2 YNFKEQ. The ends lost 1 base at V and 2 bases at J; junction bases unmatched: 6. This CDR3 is CASSQAAGLAGTYEQYF. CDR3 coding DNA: TGTGCCAGCAGCCAAGCTGCCGGACTAGCGGGGACCTACGAGCAGTACTTC.